One sample yielded the 20 T cell receptor beta chains listed below, sequenced in a study of blood T cell repertoires in COVID-19. This table comes from immunoSEQ multiplex PCR, and its TCRdb copy is limited to in-frame clones, with some not included. Among around 300,000 clones listed, over 75% were seen once. Input material: peripheral blood. These receptors were obtained from a woman aged 70-85 years with acute or convalescent COVID-19.

The chain combines TRBV30 with TRBJ1-2, with no clear D. Per germline, CDR1 GTSNPN and CDR2 SVGIG (reference sequence). CDR3 size: 15 residues. Trimming removed 0 bases at V and 2 bases at J, with 13 bases between. CDR3 sequence reads: CAWSVPAVLNYGYTF. CDR3 nucleotide sequence: TGTGCCTGGAGTGTACCTGCTGTCCTAAACTATGGCTACACCTTC.

The rearrangement uses TRBV3-1 (or the pseudogene TRBV3-2) and TRBJ2-3, with a tentative D call TRBD1 (5 bases). This CDR3 contains 15 residues. Germline loops: CDR1 LGHDT, CDR2 YNNKEL (reference sequence). V gave up 6 bases and J gave up 0 bases, with 13 bases separating them. CDR3: CASRRRGTSTDTQYF. The CDR3 region has the DNA TGTGCCAGCAGACGAAGGGGTACTAGCACAGATACGCAGTATTTT.

The rearrangement joins TRBV2 to TRBJ1-1, with 9 bases identical to TRBD1. V shed 2 bases and J 10 bases; nucleotides not matched to a gene: 5. Germline V CDR1 and CDR2: SNHLY, FYNNEI. The CDR3 is made up of 13 amino acids. The CDR3 sequence is CASSEMRTGAAFF. CDR3 in DNA: TGTGCCAGCAGTGAAATGAGGACAGGGGCAGCTTTCTTT.

The gene calls are TRBV30 and TRBJ2-7; 7 bases are a match to TRBD1. The CDR3 length is 12 residues. Looked up from germline, CDR1 is GTSNPN and CDR2 is SVGIG (reference sequence). V dropped 5 bases and J dropped 2; count of bases not matched to a gene: 3. DNA for the CDR3: TGTGCCTGGGGGGACAGTCCCTACGAGCAGTACTTC. This encodes CAWGDSPYEQYF.

This chain connects TRBV3-1 (or the pseudogene TRBV3-2) to TRBJ1-1; the match to TRBD1 covers 9 bases. CDR1 is LGHDT and CDR2 is YNNKEL in the germline V gene (reference sequence). The CDR3 runs to 16 residues. Losses at the gene ends were 4 bases for V and 3 bases for J; bases not matched to a gene: 9. The CDR3 protein is CASSLRTGAHDTEAFF. The CDR3 nucleotides are TGTGCCAGCAGCCTTCGGACAGGGGCCCACGACACTGAAGCTTTCTTT.

This sequence joins TRBV5-1 and TRBJ2-2; no reliable D call. Germline lookup yields CDR1 SGHRS and CDR2 YFSETQ. This CDR3 is built from 16 residues. V shed 4 bases and J shed 4 bases, with 17 bases lying between them. The CDR3 coding sequence is TGCGCCAGCAGCCTGGGATTGTGGGCAGCCACCGGGGAGCTGTTTTTT. Translation gives CASSLGLWAATGELFF.

The genes are TRBV4-2 and TRBJ2-1; 9 bases fit TRBD1. The CDR3 totals 15 residues. Trimming at V came to 4 bases and at J to 8 bases, leaving 9 bases not matched to a gene. Germline CDR1 and CDR2: LGHNA and YNFKEQ. The DNA of the CDR3 is TGTGCCAGCAGCCCGGGGACAGGGAAATCGGATGAGCAGTTCTTC. Protein sequence: CASSPGTGKSDEQFF.

The gene calls are TRBV12-3 or TRBV12-4 and TRBJ1-2; D is undetermined. The CDR3 spans 13 residues. Trimming took off 3 bases at V and 4 bases at J, with 9 bases between the two ends. In DNA form, the CDR3 reads TGTGCCAGCAGTTTCAGCAGCGTCTATGGCTACACCTTC. Its translation is CASSFSSVYGYTF.

Only a few counts were recorded for this clone. The chain is built from TRBV10-3 and TRBJ2-7, with 9 bases that match TRBD2. The V gene's germline CDR1 is ENHRY and CDR2 SYGVKD. The junction had 4 bases not matched to a gene; V was cut back by 3 bases and J by 4 bases. The CDR3 is 14 residues long. The CDR3 coding sequence is TGTGCCATCAGTGATTCTAGCGGGGTATACGAGCAGTACTTC. Its translation: CAISDSSGVYEQYF.

V usage is TRBV28 and J usage is TRBJ2-2, with a tentative D call TRBD2 (8 bases). Trimming took 6 bases from V and 1 from J, leaving 27 bases between them. This CDR3 has 20 residues. CDR1 is MDHEN, CDR2 SYDVKM, per germline. The CDR3 coding sequence is TGTGCCAGCAGAGGCGACAGGGCGAGCGGGGGCGTGAGGAACACCGGGGAGCTGTTTTTT. This translates into CASRGDRASGGVRNTGELFF.

The gene calls are TRBV6-5 and TRBJ1-2, with D maybe TRBD1 (6 bases). The V gene's germline CDR1 is MNHEY and CDR2 SVGAGI. This CDR3 has 14 amino acids. Trimming took 7 bases from V and 3 from J, leaving 15 bases between them. CDR3 DNA: TGTGCCAGCACTAGAACCACAGGGTACTATGGCTACACCTTC. This encodes CASTRTTGYYGYTF.

This chain connects TRBV23-1 to TRBJ2-2, with 9 bases aligning to TRBD1. TRBV23-1 is an ORF, and what it does is uncertain. V dropped 3 bases and J dropped 0; count of bases not matched to a gene: 8. This CDR3 has 18 residues. The chain's CDR3 is CASSQGQGARTNTGELFF. The CDR3 region has the DNA TGCGCCAGCAGTCAGGGACAGGGCGCACGTACGAACACCGGGGAGCTGTTTTTT.

The chain uses TRBV11-2 and TRBJ2-1; D is possibly TRBD2 (7 bases). The CDR3 extends over 15 amino acids. Trimming cost V 2 bases and J 6 bases, with 14 bases left between them. Germline CDR1 is SGHAT and CDR2 is FQNNGV. The CDR3 nucleotides are TGTGCCAGCAGCTTACAGGGTGGGGGGGCCAATGAGCAGTTCTTC. Residues: CASSLQGGGANEQFF. Full variable domain (missing parts from reference TRBV11-2 and TRBJ2-1): EAGVAQSPRYKIIEKRQSVAFWCNPISGHATLYWYQQILGQGPKLLIQFQNNGVVDDSQLPKDRFSAERLKGVDSTLKIQPAKLEDSAVYLCASSLQGGGANEQFFGPGTRLTVL.

The chain combines TRBV19 with TRBJ1-1; no clear D. Trimming pared 3 bases from V and 4 bases from J, leaving 12 bases between. The CDR3 is made up of 14 amino acids. Per the germline V gene, CDR1 is LNHDA and CDR2 is SQIVND (reference sequence). The CDR3 DNA is TGTGCCAGTAGTATCGGAGGCGGTATCACTGAAGCTTTCTTT. Protein sequence: CASSIGGGITEAFF.

CDR3 bases: TGTGCCAGCAGCATTAGTTCGGGGGGGAACACCGGGGAGCTGTTTTTT. It specifies CASSISSGGNTGELFF. This chain uses TRBV7-2 with TRBJ2-2; TRBD2 matches at 7 bases. Germline V CDR1 and CDR2: SGHTA, FQGNSA. This CDR3 contains 16 residues. The V segment lost 5 bases and the J segment 1 base; nucleotides outside the gene matches: 7.

The V call is TRBV15, the J call TRBJ1-5; the match to TRBD1 covers 11 bases. The V gene's germline CDR1 is LNHNV and CDR2 YYDKDF (reference sequence). This CDR3 spans 16 amino acids. The V segment lost 1 base and the J segment 4 bases; nucleotides outside the gene matches: 3. CDR3 DNA: TGTGCCACCAGCAGAGCGGGGGACAGGGGGAATCAGCCCCAGCATTTT. It yields the protein CATSRAGDRGNQPQHF.

V usage is TRBV20-1 and J usage is TRBJ2-7; a weak D match, TRBD1 (6 bases). The CDR3 covers 11 residues. Trimming took off 5 bases at V and 2 bases at J, with 7 bases between the two ends. Per germline, CDR1 DFQATT and CDR2 SNEGSKA (reference sequence). The CDR3 reads CSAGQTYEQYF. The DNA for the CDR3 is TGCAGTGCTGGACAGACCTACGAGCAGTACTTC.

V usage is TRBV7-2 and J usage is TRBJ2-1; D not resolved. Germline CDR1 reads SGHTA; CDR2 reads FQGNSA. V shed 5 bases and J shed 5 bases, with 10 bases lying between them. CDR3 length: 13 residues. This chain's CDR3 is CASSTYNDNEQFF. The DNA of the CDR3 is TGTGCCAGCAGCACATATAATGACAATGAGCAGTTCTTC.

The chain employs TRBV5-4 and TRBJ2-1; D might be TRBD2 (6 bases). The ends were cut back, 0 bases at V and 13 bases at J, with 14 bases in the middle. Germline V gene data show CDR1 as SGHNT and CDR2 as YYREEE (reference sequence). CDR3 size: 13 residues. The CDR3 DNA reads as TGTGCCAGCAGCTTGGCTTGGGACTCTTATCAGTTCTTC. Protein: CASSLAWDSYQFF.

The genes are TRBV10-3 and TRBJ1-2, with 7 bases identical to TRBD1. Germline V CDR1 and CDR2: ENHRY, SYGVKD. The CDR3 runs to 13 residues. With V trimmed by 0 bases and J by 7 bases, 2 bases remained unmatched. The CDR3 spells CAISESGQSGYTF. In DNA, the CDR3 is TGTGCCATCAGTGAGTCGGGACAGAGTGGCTACACCTTC.